This T cell receptor beta chain was captured in a study of blood T cell repertoires in COVID-19. Data came from immunoSEQ multiplex PCR; TCRdb stores just in-frame clones and leaves some out. The table records approximately 28,000 clones, roughly 70% of them present only once. The CDR3 length is 14 residues. Per germline, CDR1 SGHAT and CDR2 FQNNGV. The germline V and J ends were trimmed by 6 bases and 5 bases, with 11 bases remaining between them. The TCR originated in a boy between 2 and 10 years old with active or convalescent COVID-19. Sequenced material: peripheral blood. The rearrangement joins TRBV11-2 to TRBJ1-6; the D gene is possibly TRBD1 (6 bases). CDR3 bases: TGTGCCAGCAGTTCTGACAGGCATAATTCACCCCTCCACTTT. It is translated as CASSSDRHNSPLHF.